This T cell receptor (beta chain) was documented in a study of T cell changes during pregnancy in multiple sclerosis. TCRdb's table, derived via immunoSEQ multiplex PCR, lists solely in-frame clones and lacks some. Of about 75,000 clones listed, over 85% are singletons. This CDR3 has 17 residues. Losses at the gene ends were 5 bases for V and 6 bases for J; bases not matched to a gene: 13. Germline V gives CDR1 SGHAT, CDR2 FQNNGV. The sample was CD4+ T cells from peripheral blood mononuclear cells, taken after pregnancy. The chain employs TRBV11-2 and TRBJ2-2, with 9 nucleotides matching TRBD1. The TCR sequence derives from a female donor with multiple sclerosis, enrolled in a pregnancy study. This CDR3 reads CASSPPHRGRFPGELFF. CDR3 nucleotides: TGTGCCAGCAGCCCCCCTCACAGGGGGCGCTTCCCCGGGGAGCTGTTTTTT.